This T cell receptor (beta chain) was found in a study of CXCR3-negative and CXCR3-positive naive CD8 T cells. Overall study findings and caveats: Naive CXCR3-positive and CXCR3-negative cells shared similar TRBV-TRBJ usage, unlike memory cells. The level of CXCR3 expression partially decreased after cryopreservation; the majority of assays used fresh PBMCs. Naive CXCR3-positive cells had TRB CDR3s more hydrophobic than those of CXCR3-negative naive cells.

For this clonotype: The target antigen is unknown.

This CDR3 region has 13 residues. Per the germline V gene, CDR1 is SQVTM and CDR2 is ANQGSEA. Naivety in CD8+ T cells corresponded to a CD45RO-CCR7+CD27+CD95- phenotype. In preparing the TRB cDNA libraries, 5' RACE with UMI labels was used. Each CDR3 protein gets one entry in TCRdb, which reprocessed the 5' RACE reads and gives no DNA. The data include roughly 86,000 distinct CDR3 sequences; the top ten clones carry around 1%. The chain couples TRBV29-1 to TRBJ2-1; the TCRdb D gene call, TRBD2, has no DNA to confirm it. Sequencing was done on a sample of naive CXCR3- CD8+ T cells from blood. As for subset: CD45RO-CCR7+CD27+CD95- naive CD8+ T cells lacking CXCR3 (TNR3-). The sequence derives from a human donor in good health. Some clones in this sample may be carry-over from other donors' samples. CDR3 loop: CSATGLAYNEQFF.